These 22 T cell receptor beta chains were all obtained from the same sample, sequenced in a study of response to subunit inactivated influenza vaccine. TCRdb fed the RT-PCR reads into MiXCR, producing one record per CDR3 protein. The sample has 450,000 to 600,000 distinct CDR3 sequences, more than 15% seen once. Specimen: CD4+ T cells sorted from PBMCs, collected approximately 25 months after vaccination. These receptor sequences come from a man aged 50 to 69 who received an inactivated influenza vaccine.

This chain joins TRBV29-1 and TRBJ2-2; D gene unclear. CDR1 is SQVTM, CDR2 ANQGSEA, per germline. The CDR3 contains 13 residues. Trimming took off 7 bases at V and 3 bases at J, with 12 bases between the two ends. CDR3 DNA: TGCAGCGCTTGTCTTGGGGACACCGGGGAGCTGTTTTTT. Amino acid sequence: CSACLGDTGELFF.

This clonotype was observed a few times. CDR3 in DNA: TGCGCCAGCAGCCAAGATTGGGTGATCACTGAAGCTTTCTTT. This translates into CASSQDWVITEAFF. The chain couples TRBV4-3 to TRBJ1-1; D is unclear. Germline CDR1 reads LGHNA; CDR2 reads YSLEER. The V gene lost 0 bases and the J gene lost 4 bases, with 9 bases spanning the gap. There are 14 residues in the CDR3.

This clonotype was counted only a few times. V usage is TRBV7-9 and J usage is TRBJ1-6; possible D gene TRBD1, 6 bases. The germline gives CDR1 SEHNR, CDR2 FQNEAQ (reference sequence). This CDR3 is 13 amino acids long. V lost 8 bases and J lost 7, with 12 bases in between. The CDR3 loop reads CASAPQGNSPLHF. Here the CDR3 DNA reads TGTGCCAGCGCCCCTCAGGGGAATTCACCCCTCCACTTT.

The rearrangement uses TRBV6-6 and TRBJ1-5, with D uncertain. This CDR3 spans 13 amino acids. CDR1 MNHNY and CDR2 SVGAGI come from the germline V gene (reference sequence). V lost 6 bases and J 7 bases, leaving 13 bases between the germline ends. For the CDR3, the DNA is TGTGCCAGCAGCCTAGACGTCCACCAGCCCCAGCATTTT. Its translation: CASSLDVHQPQHF.

There are a few counts of this clonotype. The rearrangement joins TRBV10-3 to TRBJ2-2, with 10 positions matching TRBD2. The V gene's germline CDR1 is ENHRY and CDR2 SYGVKD. The CDR3 is 15 amino acids. V shed 5 bases and J 0 bases; nucleotides not matched to a gene: 0. DNA of the CDR3: TGTGCCATCAGTCTAGCGGGGGCGAACACCGGGGAGCTGTTTTTT. It encodes CAISLAGANTGELFF.

This clonotype was counted a few times. The V call is TRBV7-2, the J call TRBJ1-1; tentative D call: TRBD1 (5 bases). CDR3 length: 16 amino acids. Germline V gene sequence: CDR1 SGHTA, CDR2 FQGNSA. V was shortened by 5 bases and J by 0 bases, with 16 bases between the two germline ends. CDR3 nucleotide sequence: TGTGCCAGCAGCACCCCCTGGGGCACCATGAACACTGAAGCTTTCTTT. This codes for CASSTPWGTMNTEAFF.

In its sample, this clonotype was seen many times. The V gene is TRBV6-2 or TRBV6-3, the J gene TRBJ1-1, with a tentative D call TRBD1 (6 bases). Germline loops: CDR1 MNHEY, CDR2 SVGEGT. Trimming took 0 bases from V and 8 from J, leaving 19 bases between them. CDR3 length: 16 amino acids. The CDR3: CASSYSRVGQSREAFF. CDR3 bases: TGTGCCAGCAGTTACTCCAGAGTAGGACAGTCGCGAGAAGCTTTCTTT.

The chain joins TRBV4-2 to TRBJ2-1; TRBD2 matches 16 bases. With 3 bases clipped from V and 6 bases from J, the junction kept 5 bases outside the gene matches. The CDR3 covers 17 residues. Germline V lookup: CDR1 LGHNA, CDR2 YNFKEQ. The CDR3 here is CASSQGTSGGVPNEQFF. For the CDR3, the DNA is TGTGCCAGCAGCCAGGGGACTAGCGGGGGGGTCCCCAATGAGCAGTTCTTC.

In nucleotides, the CDR3 is TGTGCCAGCAGCCCCGCAGGGGGCGGTGAAGCTTTCTTT. Translating gives CASSPAGGGEAFF. The chain is built from TRBV6-2 or TRBV6-3 and TRBJ1-1; 8 bases match TRBD1. CDR1 is MNHEY, CDR2 SVGEGT, per germline. V trimming: 6 bases; J trimming: 7 bases; junction bases outside the gene matches: 7. The CDR3 is 13 residues long.

There are a few counts of this clonotype. The rearrangement links TRBV3-1 to TRBJ2-7; 7 bases line up with TRBD2. Germline-derived CDR1 and CDR2 are LGHDT and YNNKEL (reference sequence). This CDR3 comprises 15 residues. V gave up 3 bases and J gave up 0 bases; unmatched junction bases: 5. CDR3 bases: TGTGCCAGCAGCCATTGGGAGGGATACTCCTACGAGCAGTACTTC. Translated: CASSHWEGYSYEQYF.

The chain links TRBV5-1 to TRBJ1-4; 7 bases are shared with TRBD1. The CDR3 consists of 14 residues. Germline-derived CDR1 and CDR2 are SGHRS and YFSETQ. Unmatched junction bases numbered 6, after V lost 4 bases and J lost 6 bases. CDR3 in amino acids: CASSTGQAHEKLFF. The CDR3 nucleotides are TGCGCCAGCAGCACCGGACAGGCTCATGAAAAACTGTTTTTT.

The V gene is TRBV28, the J gene TRBJ2-5; 7 bases map to TRBD1. The germline V gene has CDR1 MDHEN and CDR2 SYDVKM. CDR3 size: 15 residues. Trimming took 6 bases from V and 4 from J; bases not matched to a gene: 11. CDR3 sequence (DNA): TGTGCCAGCAGGCTAGACAGGGTTGCGGGAGAGACCCAGTACTTC. This encodes CASRLDRVAGETQYF.

V usage is TRBV21-1 and J usage is TRBJ2-7; the table's D call, TRBD2, was not checked against the DNA. TRBV21-1 is recorded as a pseudogene. The CDR3 spans 15 residues. CDR3 DNA: TGTGCCAGCAGCGCAAGCGGGAGTCCTGCCTACGAGCAGTACTTC. Protein product: CASSASGSPAYEQYF.

This clonotype turned up a few times. The rearrangement joins TRBV28 to TRBJ2-1; the match to TRBD1 covers 11 bases. The CDR3 contains 18 residues. Germline V gene data show CDR1 as MDHEN and CDR2 as SYDVKM. The V and J ends lost 6 bases and 8 bases, in that order; junction bases with no gene match: 18. CDR3 bases: TGTGCCAGCAGCTTAGGGACAGGGGGTCCCCTAACGGTGGATGAGCAGTTCTTC. It specifies CASSLGTGGPLTVDEQFF.

This clonotype was seen a handful of times. The chain uses TRBV6-2 or TRBV6-3 and TRBJ2-1; 9 bases are a match to TRBD2. CDR1 is MNHEY, CDR2 SVGEGT, per germline. V dropped 6 bases and J dropped 3; count of bases not matched to a gene: 9. CDR3 length equals 16 residues. The CDR3 DNA reads TGTGCCAGCAGCCCCCGGCGAGCGGGAGGCTACAATGAGCAGTTCTTC. Residues: CASSPRRAGGYNEQFF.

This clonotype was seen more than once but under ten times. This sequence joins TRBV12-3 or TRBV12-4 and TRBJ1-1; tentative D call: TRBD1 (5 bases). With 3 bases removed from V and 5 bases from J, the gap between germline ends came to 10 bases. CDR3 length: 13 residues. In DNA, the CDR3 is TGTGCCAGCAGTTTGCAGGGTAGGACTGAAGCTTTCTTT. Translation: CASSLQGRTEAFF.

This clonotype has just a few counts. The J gene is TRBJ2-1, the V gene TRBV5-1; 10 nucleotides align to TRBD1. This CDR3 spans 16 amino acids. From germline, CDR1 is SGHRS and CDR2 YFSETQ. With V trimmed by 3 bases and J by 7 bases, 10 bases remained unmatched. The CDR3: CASSSYRDRGPNEQFF. CDR3 nucleotide sequence: TGCGCCAGCAGCTCATACCGGGACAGGGGACCTAATGAGCAGTTCTTC.

This clonotype showed up just a few times. The J gene is TRBJ1-6, the V gene TRBV12-3 or TRBV12-4, with a tentative D call TRBD1 (5 bases). This CDR3 has 14 residues. Trimming took off 2 bases at V and 8 bases at J, with 10 bases between the two ends. In DNA form, the CDR3 reads TGTGCCAGCAGTTTACAGGGCCTTGATTCACCCCTCCACTTT. Protein sequence: CASSLQGLDSPLHF.

The J gene is TRBJ2-1, the V gene TRBV3-1, with D perhaps TRBD2 (5 bases). The V gene lost 1 base and the J gene lost 0 bases, with 13 bases spanning the gap. In germline, CDR1 is LGHDT, CDR2 YNNKEL (reference sequence). CDR3 length equals 17 residues. DNA of the CDR3: TGTGCCAGCAGCCAAGGGAGCGGAAGGAGCTCCTACAATGAGCAGTTCTTC. Encoded protein: CASSQGSGRSSYNEQFF.

This clonotype has just a few counts. Here the CDR3 DNA reads TGCGCCAGCAGCTCGATCATACGGGGCAGCCCATCCTACGAGCAGTACTTC. Translated, it gives CASSSIIRGSPSYEQYF. J is TRBJ2-7 and V is TRBV5-1; TRBD1 or TRBD2 may be the D gene (5 bases each). The V and J ends lost 3 bases and 1 base respectively, with 20 bases between them. This CDR3 has 17 residues. CDR1 and CDR2 from the germline V gene are SGHRS and YFSETQ.

This clonotype was counted only a few times. This chain links TRBV20-1 with TRBJ1-2; D is ambiguous. Germline V gene sequence: CDR1 DFQATT, CDR2 SNEGSKA (reference sequence). The CDR3 runs to 14 residues. Trimming stripped 2 bases from V and 3 bases from J, with 13 bases between. In DNA form, the CDR3 reads TGCAGTGCTAGATCCCCCGAAGGGCACTATGGCTACACCTTC. The encoded protein is CSARSPEGHYGYTF.

The gene calls are TRBV7-9 and TRBJ1-1; the D gene is possibly TRBD1 (6 bases). This CDR3 is built from 15 residues. Germline V gene lookup returns CDR1 SEHNR and CDR2 FQNEAQ (reference sequence). V dropped 2 bases and J dropped 0 bases, with 10 bases sitting between them. The CDR3 loop is CASSLLTGMNTEAFF. In DNA form, the CDR3 reads TGTGCCAGCAGCTTACTCACAGGGATGAACACTGAAGCTTTCTTT.